The source of this T cell receptor (beta chain) is a study of blood T cells in healthy people across ages (dated by TCRdb to about 2015). Context from the whole study: Template switching captured roughly one uniquely barcoded TCR beta cDNA molecule per two T cells in model experiments. To avoid experimental bias, donors of different ages were spread randomly across the sequencing lanes. The donors were split into four age groups: young (average 16 years), middle-aged (roughly 42), aged (around 67) and long-lived (under 85). For two donors (one aged 18 to 30 and one aged 80 or older), the study analyzed two additional independent replicas of 1 million unique cDNA reads from the same blood draw. The study measured age-related changes in TCR beta repertoire diversity using deep sequencing normalized with unique cDNA molecular identifiers.

Libraries came from 5' RACE. Instrument on record: Illumina HiSeq 2500. A second roughly 6 to 11 cycle PCR used a sample-barcoded 5' primer and a J-beta primer mix. A template-switch 5' adaptor carrying 12 random nucleotides introduced a unique molecular identifier onto each TCR beta cDNA molecule. At least 2.5 million CDR3-containing paired-end reads were obtained from each sample. First-strand cDNA synthesis was performed from all RNA using the Mint cDNA synthesis kit, with priming by a TRBC-specific oligonucleotide. Following uracil-DNA glycosylase treatment, all cDNA underwent a first 18-cycle PCR with the universal primers M1SS and BC2_uni_R. In the source study's methods: For normalization, 1 million high-quality reads were randomly selected from each sample, with every read carrying a distinct molecular identifier. Reads sharing molecular identifiers were discarded rather than binned into consensus sequences. CDR3 identification, clonotype clustering and error correction used MiTCR with a Q25 quality threshold and the strictest error-elimination algorithm. A nonparametric unseen species model using Euler transformation provided a lower-bound estimate of total TCR beta diversity. TCRdb took the public reads, trimmed them with fastp at Q25, ran MiXCR for clone calling and kept in-frame beta chains. Rows matching on CDR3 protein sequence are summarized as one entry with the most common DNA and genes. It is TCRdb's table, rather than the study itself, that gives the V and J calls and clone size. Recorded for this sample are 1.5 million to 2 million distinct CDR3 sequences; 49% of them occurred a single time. The ten largest clones take up around 2.1% of the sample.

Looking up the germline V gene yields CDR1 SGHTA and CDR2 FQGTGA. The CDR3 has 18 amino acids, counting the end cysteine and phenylalanine. Left in the record is the CDR3 DNA by itself, 54 bases read in frame from the first base. Relative to germline, V is 3 bases shorter and J is 1 base shorter, with 16 bases between their ends. The approximately 39 donors, aged about 6 to 95 years, were systemically healthy Caucasian individuals from Russia. Roughly 10 milliliters of peripheral blood were collected from each donor into EDTA-treated Vacutainer tubes. Ficoll-Paque density-gradient centrifugation was used to isolate PBMCs, with at least 7 million per sample. Trizol reagent was used to extract total RNA from PBMCs, with at least 5 micrograms per sample. For every donor, an aliquot of PBMCs went through flow cytometry to measure the percentages of naive CD45RAhigh/CD27high T cells. Results and caveats for the whole study, not just this receptor: The long-lived group showed more naive CD4+ T cells, fewer expanded clones and increased TCR diversity than the aged group, suggesting age selection. Observed TCR beta diversity per million T cells fell roughly linearly with age, and a significant reduction was already apparent by age roughly 41. Estimates of total diversity based on one million sequenced T cells were considered lower bounds and underestimates. Because the CMV infection status of the donors was unknown, age-related changes in expanded clonotypes may potentially have been confounded. A strong correlation was found between observed TCR beta diversity and the percentage of naive T cells measured by flow cytometry. Bulk unsorted PBMC profiling prevented conclusive comparison of naive and antigen-experienced compartments.

On this clonotype itself: Its binding antigen is unknown. No qualities accompany the bases; no much larger clone lies one base away.

The specimen sequenced was blood. The chain couples TRBV7-3 to TRBJ2-6; the D call could be TRBD1 or TRBD2, with each sharing 5 bases. The TCR originated in a middle-aged woman in good health. The CDR3 sequence is CASSLAIVGTSGANVLTF. The DNA sequence reads TGTGCCAGCAGCTTGGCAATAGTCGGGACGTCTGGGGCCAACGTCCTGACTTTC.